This TCR beta chain originates from a study of blood T cell repertoires in COVID-19. In the original processing: Estimation of nucleated cell counts relied on the amplification of reference gene primers. Clones were sequenced by immunoSEQ multiplex PCR, and TCRdb holds only the in-frame ones, with some missing. The DNA gave D and trimming, while V, J and clone size come from that table. The table lists some 320,000 clones, around 92% of them singletons, with 11% in the top ten. Germline assignment: CDR1 KGHDR and CDR2 SFDVKD. The CDR3 has 14 amino acids. Trimming removed 3 bases from V and 5 bases from J, with 12 bases in between.

The sample consisted of peripheral blood. The sequence came from a woman aged 30 to 39 with COVID-19, enrolled during active disease. The rearrangement links TRBV24-1 to TRBJ1-1; D may be TRBD1 (5 bases). The CDR3: CATSDPQGITEAFF. The CDR3, as DNA: TGTGCCACCAGTGATCCGCAGGGAATAACTGAAGCTTTCTTT.